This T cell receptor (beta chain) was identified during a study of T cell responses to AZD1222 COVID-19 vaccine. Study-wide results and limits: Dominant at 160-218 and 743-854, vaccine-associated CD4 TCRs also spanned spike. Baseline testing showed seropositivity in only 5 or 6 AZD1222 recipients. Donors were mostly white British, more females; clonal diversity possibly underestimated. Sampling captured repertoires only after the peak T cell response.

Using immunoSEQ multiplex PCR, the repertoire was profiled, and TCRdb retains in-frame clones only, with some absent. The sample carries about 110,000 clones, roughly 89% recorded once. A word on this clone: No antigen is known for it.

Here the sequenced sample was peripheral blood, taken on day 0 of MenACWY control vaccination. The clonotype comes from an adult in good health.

The CDR3 DNA sequence: TGTGCCAGTAGCAGCCTGGGTAATCAGCCCCAGCATTTT. Encoded protein: CASSSLGNQPQHF. The chain carries TRBV19 and TRBJ1-5; no definite D call. The CDR3 contains 13 residues. Trimming removed 6 bases at V and 4 bases at J, with 10 bases between. Germline CDR1 LNHDA, CDR2 SQIVND (reference sequence).